Described below is a single T cell receptor beta chain sequence and its context. These data belong to a study of OX40 agonist ivuxolimab in advanced cancers. Clones were read by immunoSEQ multiplex PCR, and TCRdb kept only the in-frame ones, dropping some. The sample lists 50,000 or so clones, around 88% seen once, with around 14% in the top ten. The CDR3 totals 13 residues. Germline V gives CDR1 MGHDK, CDR2 SYGVNS. The ends were cut back, 6 bases at V and 6 bases at J, with 14 bases in the middle. The source was CD4+ or CD8+ T cells sorted from blood, collected in a trial of the OX40 agonist ivuxolimab. This clonotype originated in an adult with an advanced solid tumor such as melanoma, head and neck, liver or kidney cancer. V is TRBV25-1 and J is TRBJ1-1; D possibly corresponds to TRBD1 (5 bases). CDR3 coding DNA: TGTGCCAGCAGGGGGGTGCAGACAGCTGAAGCTTTCTTT. Translating gives CASRGVQTAEAFF.